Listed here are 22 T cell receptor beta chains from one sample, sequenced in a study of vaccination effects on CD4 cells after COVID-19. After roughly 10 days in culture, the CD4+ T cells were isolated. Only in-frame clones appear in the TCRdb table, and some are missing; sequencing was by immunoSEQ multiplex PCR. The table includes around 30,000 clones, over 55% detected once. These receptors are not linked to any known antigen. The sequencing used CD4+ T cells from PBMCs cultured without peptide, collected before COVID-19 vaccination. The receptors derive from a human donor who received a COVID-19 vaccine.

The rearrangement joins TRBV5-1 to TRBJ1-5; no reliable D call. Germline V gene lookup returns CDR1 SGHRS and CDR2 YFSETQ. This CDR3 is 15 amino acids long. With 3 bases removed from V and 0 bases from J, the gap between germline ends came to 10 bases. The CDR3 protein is CASSSGDPSNQPQHF. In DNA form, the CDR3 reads TGCGCCAGCAGCTCTGGCGATCCTAGCAATCAGCCCCAGCATTTT.

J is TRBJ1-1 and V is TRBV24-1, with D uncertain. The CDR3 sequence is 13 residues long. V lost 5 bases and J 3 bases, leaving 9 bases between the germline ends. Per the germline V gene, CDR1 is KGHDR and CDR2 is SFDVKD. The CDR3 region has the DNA TGTGCCACCAGTGGCTCCCGGGACACTGAAGCTTTCTTT. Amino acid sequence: CATSGSRDTEAFF.

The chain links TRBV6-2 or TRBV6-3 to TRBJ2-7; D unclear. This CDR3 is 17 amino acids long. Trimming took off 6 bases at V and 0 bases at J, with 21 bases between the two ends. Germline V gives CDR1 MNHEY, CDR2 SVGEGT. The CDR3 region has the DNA TGTGCCAGCAGCCACACCCCCCTCCGGGTAAGCTCCTACGAGCAGTACTTC. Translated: CASSHTPLRVSSYEQYF.

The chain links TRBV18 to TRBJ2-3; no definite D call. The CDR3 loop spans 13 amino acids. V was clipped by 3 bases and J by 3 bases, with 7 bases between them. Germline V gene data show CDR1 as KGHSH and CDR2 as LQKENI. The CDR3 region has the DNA TGTGCCAGCTCACCGGGGAATACAGATACGCAGTATTTT. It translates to CASSPGNTDTQYF.

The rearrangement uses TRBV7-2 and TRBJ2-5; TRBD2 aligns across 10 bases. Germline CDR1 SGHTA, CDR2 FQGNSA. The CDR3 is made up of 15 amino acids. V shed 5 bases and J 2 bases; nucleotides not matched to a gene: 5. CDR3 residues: CASSVKTSGQETQYF. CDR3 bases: TGTGCCAGCAGCGTTAAGACTAGCGGGCAAGAGACCCAGTACTTC. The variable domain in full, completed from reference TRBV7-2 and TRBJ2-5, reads GAGVSQSPSNKVTEKGKDVELRCDPISGHTALYWYRQSLGQGLEFLIYFQGNSAPDKSGLPSDRFSAERTGGSVSTLTIQRTQQEDSAVYLCASSVKTSGQETQYFGPGTRLLVL.

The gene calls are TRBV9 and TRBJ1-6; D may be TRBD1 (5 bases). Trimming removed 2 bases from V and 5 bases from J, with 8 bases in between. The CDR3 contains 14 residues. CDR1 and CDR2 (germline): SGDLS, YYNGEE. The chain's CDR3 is CASSVGVDNSPLHF. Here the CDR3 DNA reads TGTGCCAGCAGCGTGGGGGTAGATAATTCACCCCTCCACTTT.

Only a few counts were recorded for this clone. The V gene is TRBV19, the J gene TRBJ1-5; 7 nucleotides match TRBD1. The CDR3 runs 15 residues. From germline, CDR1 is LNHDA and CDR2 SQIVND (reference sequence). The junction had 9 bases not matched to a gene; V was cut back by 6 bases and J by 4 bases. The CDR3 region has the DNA TGTGCCAGTAGACCCTCCGGGACAGATAATCAGCCCCAGCATTTT. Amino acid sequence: CASRPSGTDNQPQHF.

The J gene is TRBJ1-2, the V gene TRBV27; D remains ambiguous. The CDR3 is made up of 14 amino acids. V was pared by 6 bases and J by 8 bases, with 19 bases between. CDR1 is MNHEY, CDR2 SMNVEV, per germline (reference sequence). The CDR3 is CASRDLTRPGGYTF. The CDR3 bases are TGTGCCAGCAGGGACCTCACTCGGCCGGGCGGCTACACCTTC.

This CDR3 is CASSLRQGDGYTF. The CDR3 nucleotides read TGTGCCAGCAGTTTACGACAGGGGGATGGCTACACCTTC. This chain links TRBV27 with TRBJ1-2; TRBD1 matches at 9 bases. The CDR3 contains 13 residues. In germline, CDR1 is MNHEY, CDR2 SMNVEV (reference sequence). V lost 2 bases to trimming and J lost 6 bases; unmatched junction nucleotides: 1.

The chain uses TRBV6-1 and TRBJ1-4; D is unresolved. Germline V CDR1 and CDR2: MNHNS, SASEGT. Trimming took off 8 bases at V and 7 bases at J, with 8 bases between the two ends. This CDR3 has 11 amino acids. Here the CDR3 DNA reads TGTGCCAGCCTCTCTAGTGAAAAACTGTTTTTT. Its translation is CASLSSEKLFF.

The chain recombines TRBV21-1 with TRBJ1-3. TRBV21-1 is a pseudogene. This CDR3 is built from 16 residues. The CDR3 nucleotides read TGTGCCAGCAGCGTTCGGGGGCAGGGGTACGGAAACACCATATATTTT. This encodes CASSVRGQGYGNTIYF.

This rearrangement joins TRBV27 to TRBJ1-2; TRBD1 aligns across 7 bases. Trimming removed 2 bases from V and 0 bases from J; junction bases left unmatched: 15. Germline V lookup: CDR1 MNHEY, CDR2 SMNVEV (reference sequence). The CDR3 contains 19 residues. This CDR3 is CASSLGGPGTDVTNYGYTF. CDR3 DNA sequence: TGTGCCAGCAGTTTAGGGGGGCCCGGGACAGATGTAACTAACTATGGCTACACCTTC.

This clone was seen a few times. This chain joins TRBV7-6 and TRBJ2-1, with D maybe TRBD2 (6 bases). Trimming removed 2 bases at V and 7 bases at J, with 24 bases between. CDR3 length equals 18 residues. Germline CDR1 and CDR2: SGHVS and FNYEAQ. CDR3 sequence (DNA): TGTGCCAGCAGCTTAAGCCTCCGAGGAGGGGTCGGGGATAATGAGCAGTTCTTC. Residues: CASSLSLRGGVGDNEQFF.

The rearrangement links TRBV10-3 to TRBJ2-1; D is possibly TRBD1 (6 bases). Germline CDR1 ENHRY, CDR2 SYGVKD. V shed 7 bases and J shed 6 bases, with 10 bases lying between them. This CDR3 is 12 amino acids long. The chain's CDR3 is CAINQGPNEQFF. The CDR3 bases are TGTGCCATCAACCAGGGGCCCAATGAGCAGTTCTTC.

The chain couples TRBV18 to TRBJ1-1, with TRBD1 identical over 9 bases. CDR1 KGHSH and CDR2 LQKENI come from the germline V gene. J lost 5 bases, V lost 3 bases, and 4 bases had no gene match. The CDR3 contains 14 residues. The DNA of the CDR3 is TGTGCCAGCTCACCGGACAGGGGAATAACTGAAGCTTTCTTT. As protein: CASSPDRGITEAFF. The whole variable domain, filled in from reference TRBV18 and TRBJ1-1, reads NAGVMQNPRHLVRRRGQEARLRCSPMKGHSHVYWYRQLPEEGLKFMVYLQKENIIDESGMPKERFSAEFPKEGPSILRIQQVVRGDSAAYFCASSPDRGITEAFFGQGTRLTVV.

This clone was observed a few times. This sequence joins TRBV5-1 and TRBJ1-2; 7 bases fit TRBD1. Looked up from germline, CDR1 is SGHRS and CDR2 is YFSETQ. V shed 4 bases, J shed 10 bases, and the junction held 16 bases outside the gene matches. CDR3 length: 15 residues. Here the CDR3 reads CASSINSGTASYYTF. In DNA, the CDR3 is TGCGCCAGCAGCATTAATTCCGGGACAGCTAGTTACTACACCTTC. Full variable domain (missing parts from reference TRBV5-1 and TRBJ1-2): KAGVTQTPRYLIKTRGQQVTLSCSPISGHRSVSWYQQTPGQGLQFLFEYFSETQRNKGNFPGRFSGRQFSNSRSEMNVSTLELGDSALYLCASSINSGTASYYTFGSGTRLTVV.

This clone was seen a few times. The CDR3 spells CASSILASYEQYF. The CDR3 DNA follows: TGTGCCAGTAGTATATTGGCCTCCTACGAGCAGTACTTC. This sequence joins TRBV19 and TRBJ2-7; no definite D call. Germline CDR1 is LNHDA and CDR2 is SQIVND (reference sequence). V lost 2 bases to trimming and J lost 0 bases, with 5 bases between them. CDR3 length: 13 amino acids.

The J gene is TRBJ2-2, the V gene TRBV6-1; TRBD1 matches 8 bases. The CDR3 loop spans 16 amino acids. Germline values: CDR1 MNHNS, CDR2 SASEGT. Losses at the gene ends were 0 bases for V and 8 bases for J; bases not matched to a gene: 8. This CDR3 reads CASSEARQGTLGELFF. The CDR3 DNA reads TGTGCCAGCAGTGAAGCGAGACAGGGGACTTTGGGGGAGCTGTTTTTT.

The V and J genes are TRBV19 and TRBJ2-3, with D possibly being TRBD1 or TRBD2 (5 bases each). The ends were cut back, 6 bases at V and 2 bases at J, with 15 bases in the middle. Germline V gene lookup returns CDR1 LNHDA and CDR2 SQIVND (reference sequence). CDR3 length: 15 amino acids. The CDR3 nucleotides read TGTGCCAGTAGCCGTCTGGGGACCCACACAGATACGCAGTATTTT. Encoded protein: CASSRLGTHTDTQYF.

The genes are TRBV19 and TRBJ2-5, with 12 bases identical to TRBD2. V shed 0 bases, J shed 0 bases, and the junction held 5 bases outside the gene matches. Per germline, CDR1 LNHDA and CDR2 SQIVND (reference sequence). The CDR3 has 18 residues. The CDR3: CASSIDSTSGGYQETQYF. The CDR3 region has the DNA TGTGCCAGTAGTATAGATTCGACTAGCGGGGGATACCAAGAGACCCAGTACTTC.

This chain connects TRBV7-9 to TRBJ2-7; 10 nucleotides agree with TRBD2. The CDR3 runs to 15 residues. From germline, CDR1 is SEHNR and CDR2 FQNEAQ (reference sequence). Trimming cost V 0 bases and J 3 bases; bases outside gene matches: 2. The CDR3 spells CASSLALAGDYEQYF. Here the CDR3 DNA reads TGTGCCAGCAGCTTAGCTCTAGCGGGGGACTACGAGCAGTACTTC.

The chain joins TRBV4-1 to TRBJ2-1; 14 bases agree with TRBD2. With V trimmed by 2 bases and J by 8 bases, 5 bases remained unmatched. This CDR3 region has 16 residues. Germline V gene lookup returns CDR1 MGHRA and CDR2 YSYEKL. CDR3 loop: CASSQMGLAGEDEQFF. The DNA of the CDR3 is TGCGCCAGCAGCCAAATGGGACTAGCGGGAGAGGATGAGCAGTTCTTC.